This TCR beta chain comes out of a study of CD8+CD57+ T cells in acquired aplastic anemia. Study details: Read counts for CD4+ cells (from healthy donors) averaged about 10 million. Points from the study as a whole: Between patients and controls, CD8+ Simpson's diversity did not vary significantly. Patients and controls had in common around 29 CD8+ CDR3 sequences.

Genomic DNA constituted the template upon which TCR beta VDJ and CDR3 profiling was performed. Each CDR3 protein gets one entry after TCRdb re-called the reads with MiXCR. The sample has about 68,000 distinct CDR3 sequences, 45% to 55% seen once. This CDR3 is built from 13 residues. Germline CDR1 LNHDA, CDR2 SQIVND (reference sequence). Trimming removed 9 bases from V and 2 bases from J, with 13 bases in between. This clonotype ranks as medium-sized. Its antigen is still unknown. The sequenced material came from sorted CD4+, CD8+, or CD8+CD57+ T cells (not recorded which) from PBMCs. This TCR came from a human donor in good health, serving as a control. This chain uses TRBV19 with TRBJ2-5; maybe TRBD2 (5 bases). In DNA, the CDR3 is TGTGCCAGCAACGGGATGCCGCAAGAGACCCAGTACTTC. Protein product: CASNGMPQETQYF.